This T cell receptor (beta chain) comes out of a study of cytomegalovirus exposure and HLA in healthy donors. Study-level information: Around four fifths of several hundred genotyped donors fell in the Caucasian-associated ancestry cluster. Findings of the study overall: For cytomegalovirus status, the classifier reportedly gave diagnoses with high specificity and sensitivity.

The PCR was carried out with 60 Vbeta primers and 13 Jbeta primers. This table comes from immunoSEQ multiplex PCR, and its TCRdb copy is limited to in-frame clones, with some not included. The sample has around 130,000 clones, around 9% seen once. Concerning this clone: As yet, its antigen is unknown.

The CDR3 is made up of 14 amino acids. V shed 1 base and J shed 0 bases, with 5 bases lying between them. Per the germline V gene, CDR1 is SGDLS and CDR2 is YYNGEE. What was sequenced was PBMCs. This TCR was sampled from a man between 40 and 49 years old in good health and CMV-seronegative. The gene calls are TRBV9 and TRBJ2-1; TRBD1 might be the D (5 bases). The CDR3 loop is CASSVQGSYNEQFF. The CDR3 nucleotides read TGTGCCAGCAGCGTACAGGGCTCCTACAATGAGCAGTTCTTC.